The 15 T cell receptor beta chains given below trace back to one sample, sequenced in a study of shared clonotypes between healthy human individuals. TCRdb keeps only in-frame clones here, not all; method: immunoSEQ multiplex PCR. The sample lists about 980,000 clones; 70% to 85% were seen once. Sequencing was carried out using memory CD4+ T cells sorted from blood. Subset defined: CD45RA-negative fraction. The origin of the receptors is a man between 18 and 35 years old in good health.

This chain connects TRBV10-3 to TRBJ1-5, with TRBD1 matching 9 bases. After removal of 6 bases from V and 3 bases from J, the junction contained 6 bases not matched to a gene. Looked up from germline, CDR1 is ENHRY and CDR2 is SYGVKD. The CDR3 is 15 residues long. The CDR3 sequence is CAISSTGGDNQPQHF. CDR3 nucleotide sequence: TGTGCCATCAGCTCGACAGGGGGTGACAATCAGCCCCAGCATTTT.

The chain carries TRBV11-2 and TRBJ2-1, with a tentative D call TRBD1 (5 bases). Germline assignment: CDR1 SGHAT and CDR2 FQNNGV. Trimming left V 5 bases short and J 4 bases short, with 15 bases between. The CDR3 has 15 amino acids. In DNA, the CDR3 is TGTGCCAGCAGCCAGGGTACATGGGTGTACAATGAGCAGTTCTTC. This encodes CASSQGTWVYNEQFF.

The chain joins TRBV9 to TRBJ2-7; a possible D gene is TRBD1 (6 bases). This CDR3 is built from 15 residues. V lost 0 bases and J 2 bases, leaving 12 bases between the germline ends. Germline CDR1 SGDLS, CDR2 YYNGEE. CDR3 protein: CASSVAGHNAYEQYF. CDR3 bases: TGTGCCAGCAGCGTAGCGGGACATAACGCCTACGAGCAGTACTTC.

V and J are TRBV7-2 and TRBJ2-7; 7 bases are a match to TRBD2. V was clipped by 1 base and J by 0 bases; unmatched bases: 6. Germline CDR1 SGHTA, CDR2 FQGNSA. The CDR3 extends over 16 amino acids. The CDR3 DNA is TGTGCCAGCAGCTTAGACGCTAGCGGCTTCTCCTACGAGCAGTACTTC. The encoded protein is CASSLDASGFSYEQYF.

The V gene is TRBV6-6, the J gene TRBJ2-7, with 8 bases lining up with TRBD2. Germline V lookup: CDR1 MNHNY, CDR2 SVGAGI (reference sequence). V was clipped by 2 bases and J by 0 bases; unmatched bases: 6. This CDR3 is 16 amino acids long. In nucleotides, the CDR3 is TGTGCCAGCAGTTACCTTAGCGGGGCGTACTCCTACGAGCAGTACTTC. This codes for CASSYLSGAYSYEQYF.

This rearrangement joins TRBV21-1 to TRBJ1-3. TRBV21-1 is classified as a pseudogene. This CDR3 region has 11 residues. The CDR3 protein is CASIDSNTIYF. CDR3 nucleotide sequence: TGTGCCAGCATCGACTCTAACACCATATATTTT.

The V call is TRBV11-3, the J call TRBJ2-5; D not certain. The CDR3 spans 12 residues. V dropped 11 bases and J dropped 4 bases, with 14 bases sitting between them. Germline CDR1 reads SGHNT; CDR2 reads YENEEA. CDR3 region: CARRGSRETQYF. DNA for the CDR3: TGTGCCCGCCGAGGTAGCAGAGAGACCCAGTACTTC.

This clone was counted a few times. The chain has TRBV7-2 and TRBJ2-1; 9 bases line up with TRBD1. V was pared by 5 bases and J by 4 bases, with 12 bases of the junction left unmatched. Germline V CDR1 and CDR2: SGHTA, FQGNSA. CDR3 length equals 17 residues. The CDR3 sequence: CASSPEIGQGIYNEQFF. The CDR3 DNA reads as TGTGCCAGCAGCCCGGAAATTGGACAGGGGATTTACAATGAGCAGTTCTTC.

V usage is TRBV27 and J usage is TRBJ2-6, with D unclear. CDR3 length equals 16 residues. V was shortened by 1 base and J by 0 bases, with 7 bases between the two germline ends. Per the germline V gene, CDR1 is MNHEY and CDR2 is SMNVEV (reference sequence). The CDR3 region has the DNA TGTGCCAGCAGTTTATTACACCTCTCTGGGGCCAACGTCCTGACTTTC. This translates into CASSLLHLSGANVLTF.

The chain is built from TRBV19 and TRBJ2-5; 8 positions agree with TRBD1. Germline lookup yields CDR1 LNHDA and CDR2 SQIVND (reference sequence). This CDR3 spans 16 amino acids. V dropped 5 bases and J dropped 4; count of bases not matched to a gene: 12. The CDR3 reads CASSFDRGGRSETQYF. The CDR3 DNA reads as TGTGCCAGTAGTTTTGACAGGGGCGGACGGTCAGAGACCCAGTACTTC.

The rearrangement joins TRBV6-1 to TRBJ2-3; no clear D. V gave up 2 bases and J gave up 6 bases, with 9 bases separating them. Germline CDR1 is MNHNS and CDR2 is SASEGT. There are 13 residues in the CDR3. The CDR3 sequence: CASSEQRRDTQYF. The DNA of the CDR3 is TGTGCCAGCAGTGAACAGCGCAGGGATACGCAGTATTTT.

The V call is TRBV4-1, the J call TRBJ2-5; TRBD2 agrees at 7 bases. CDR1 MGHRA and CDR2 YSYEKL come from the germline V gene. V shed 3 bases and J 5 bases; nucleotides not matched to a gene: 9. The CDR3 is made up of 15 amino acids. For the CDR3, the DNA is TGCGCCAGCAGCCAGGGGGATAGGGACTACGAGACCCAGTACTTC. Encoded protein: CASSQGDRDYETQYF.

The chain joins TRBV7-2 to TRBJ2-6; D call uncertain. This CDR3 is built from 15 residues. V lost 1 base and J 1 base, leaving 5 bases between the germline ends. Germline CDR1 and CDR2: SGHTA and FQGNSA. The CDR3 loop is CASSLGFSGANVLTF. In DNA form, the CDR3 reads TGTGCCAGCAGCTTAGGCTTTTCTGGGGCCAACGTCCTGACTTTC.

The chain uses TRBV27 and TRBJ2-4; either TRBD1 or TRBD2 may fit D (5 bases each). This CDR3 spans 15 amino acids. V dropped 6 bases and J dropped 7 bases, with 19 bases sitting between them. Germline V CDR1 and CDR2: MNHEY, SMNVEV (reference sequence). The DNA for the CDR3 is TGTGCCAGCAGACCGACGGCAGGCGAGGGGAACATTCAGTACTTC. Translated: CASRPTAGEGNIQYF.

V gene TRBV6-1 combines with J gene TRBJ1-1; no firm D call. Trimming left V 0 bases short and J 2 bases short, with 7 bases between. Per germline, CDR1 MNHNS and CDR2 SASEGT. There are 14 residues in the CDR3. The CDR3, as DNA: TGTGCCAGCAGTGAAGCGGGATATAACACTGAAGCTTTCTTT. This gives the protein CASSEAGYNTEAFF.